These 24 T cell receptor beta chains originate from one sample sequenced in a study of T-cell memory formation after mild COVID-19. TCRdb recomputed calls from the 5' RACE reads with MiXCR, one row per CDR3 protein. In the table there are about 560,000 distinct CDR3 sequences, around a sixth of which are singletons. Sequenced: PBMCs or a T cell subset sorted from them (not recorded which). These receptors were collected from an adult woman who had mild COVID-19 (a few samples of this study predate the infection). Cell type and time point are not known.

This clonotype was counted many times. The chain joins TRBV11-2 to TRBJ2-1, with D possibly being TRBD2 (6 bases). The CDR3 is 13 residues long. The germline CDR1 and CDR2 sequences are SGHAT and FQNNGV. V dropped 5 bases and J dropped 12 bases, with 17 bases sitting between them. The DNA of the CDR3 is TGTGCCAGCAGCATGATGGAGGGTCCGTGGCAGTTCTTC. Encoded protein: CASSMMEGPWQFF.

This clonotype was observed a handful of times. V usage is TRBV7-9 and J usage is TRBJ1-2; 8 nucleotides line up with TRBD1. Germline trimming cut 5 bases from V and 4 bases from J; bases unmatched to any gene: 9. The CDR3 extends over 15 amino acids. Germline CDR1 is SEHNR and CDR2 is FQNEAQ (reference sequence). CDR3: CASSPRDRPVYGYTF. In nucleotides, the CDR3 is TGTGCCAGCAGCCCCCGGGACAGGCCCGTCTATGGCTACACCTTC.

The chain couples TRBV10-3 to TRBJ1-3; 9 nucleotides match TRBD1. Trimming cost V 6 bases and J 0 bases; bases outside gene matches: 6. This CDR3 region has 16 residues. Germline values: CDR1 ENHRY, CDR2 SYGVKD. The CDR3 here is CAISGTGLYSGNTIYF. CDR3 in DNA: TGTGCCATCAGCGGGACAGGGCTCTACTCTGGAAACACCATATATTTT.

DNA of the CDR3: TGTGCCAGCAGCGGCAATGACCCCGAGCAGTACTTC. Its translation is CASSGNDPEQYF. This sequence joins TRBV9 and TRBJ2-7, with unresolved D. V was cut by 3 bases and J by 6 bases, with 10 bases left in between. CDR3 length: 12 residues. From germline, CDR1 is SGDLS and CDR2 YYNGEE.

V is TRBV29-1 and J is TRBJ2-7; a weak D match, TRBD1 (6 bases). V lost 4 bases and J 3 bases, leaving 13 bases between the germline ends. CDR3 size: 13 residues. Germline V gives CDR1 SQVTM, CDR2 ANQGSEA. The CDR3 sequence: CSVAQGINYEQYF. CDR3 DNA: TGCAGCGTTGCACAGGGTATCAACTACGAGCAGTACTTC.

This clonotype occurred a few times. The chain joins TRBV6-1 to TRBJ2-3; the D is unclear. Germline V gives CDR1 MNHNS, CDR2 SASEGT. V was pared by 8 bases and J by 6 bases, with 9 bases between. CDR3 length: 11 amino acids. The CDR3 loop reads CASWNRDTQYF. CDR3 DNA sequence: TGTGCCAGCTGGAATCGGGATACGCAGTATTTT.

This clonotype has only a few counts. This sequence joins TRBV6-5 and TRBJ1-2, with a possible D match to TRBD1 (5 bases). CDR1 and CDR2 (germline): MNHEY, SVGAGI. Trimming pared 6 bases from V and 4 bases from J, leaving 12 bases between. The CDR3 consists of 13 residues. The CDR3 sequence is CASSPTEPYGYTF. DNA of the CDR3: TGTGCCAGCAGCCCGACAGAGCCCTATGGCTACACCTTC.

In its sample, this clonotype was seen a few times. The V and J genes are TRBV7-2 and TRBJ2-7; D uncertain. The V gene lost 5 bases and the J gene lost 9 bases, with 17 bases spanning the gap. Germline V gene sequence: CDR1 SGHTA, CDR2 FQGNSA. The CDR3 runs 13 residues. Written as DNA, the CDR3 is TGTGCCAGCAGCCTGGGCGACGGGCGACGGCAGTACTTC. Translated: CASSLGDGRRQYF.

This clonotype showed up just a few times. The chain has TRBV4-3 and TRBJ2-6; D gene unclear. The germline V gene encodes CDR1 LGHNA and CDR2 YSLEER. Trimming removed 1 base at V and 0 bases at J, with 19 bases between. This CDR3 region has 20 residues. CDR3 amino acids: CASSQVGLGNLNSGANVLTF. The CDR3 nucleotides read TGCGCCAGCAGCCAAGTTGGTCTAGGCAACTTGAACTCTGGGGCCAACGTCCTGACTTTC.

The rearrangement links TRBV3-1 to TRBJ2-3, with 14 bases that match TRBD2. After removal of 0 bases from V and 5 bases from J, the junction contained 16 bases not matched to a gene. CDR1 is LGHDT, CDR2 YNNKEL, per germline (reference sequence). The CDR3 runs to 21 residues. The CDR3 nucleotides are TGTGCCAGCAGCCAAGATCCACAGGGGCTGGGGACTAGCGGGAGAGAAGATACGCAGTATTTT. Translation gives CASSQDPQGLGTSGREDTQYF.

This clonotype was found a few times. The CDR3, as DNA: TGTGCCAGCAGCCAAGATTATACGGGGGCAGGTTATGGCTACACCTTC. As protein: CASSQDYTGAGYGYTF. The chain links TRBV4-2 to TRBJ1-2; possible D gene TRBD1, 6 bases. CDR3 length equals 16 residues. V was shortened by 0 bases and J by 5 bases, with 16 bases between the two germline ends. Per germline, CDR1 LGHNA and CDR2 YNFKEQ.

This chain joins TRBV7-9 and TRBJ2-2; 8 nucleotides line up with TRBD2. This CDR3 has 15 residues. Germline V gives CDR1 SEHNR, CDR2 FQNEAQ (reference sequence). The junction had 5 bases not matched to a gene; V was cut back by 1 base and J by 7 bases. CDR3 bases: TGTGCCAGCAGCTTAGACGGACTAGCAAACGGGGAGCTGTTTTTT. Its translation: CASSLDGLANGELFF.

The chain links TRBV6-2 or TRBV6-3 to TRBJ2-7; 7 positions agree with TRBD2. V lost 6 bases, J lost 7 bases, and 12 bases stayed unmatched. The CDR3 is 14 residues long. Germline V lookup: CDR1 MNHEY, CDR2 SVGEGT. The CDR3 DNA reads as TGTGCCAGCAGAGACGGGACTACTACGGGTGAGCAGTACTTC. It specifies CASRDGTTTGEQYF.

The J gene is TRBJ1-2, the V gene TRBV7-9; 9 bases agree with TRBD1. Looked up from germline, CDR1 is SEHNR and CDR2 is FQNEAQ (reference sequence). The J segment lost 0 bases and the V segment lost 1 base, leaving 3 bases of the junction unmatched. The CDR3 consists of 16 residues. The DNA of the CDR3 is TGTGCCAGCAGCTTAGTGGGGACAGGGCCTAACTATGGCTACACCTTC. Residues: CASSLVGTGPNYGYTF.

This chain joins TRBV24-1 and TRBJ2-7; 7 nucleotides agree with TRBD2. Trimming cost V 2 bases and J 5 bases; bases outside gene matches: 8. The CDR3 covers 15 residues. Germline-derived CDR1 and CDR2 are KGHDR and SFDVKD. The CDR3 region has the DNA TGTGCCACCAGTGATTATACCGGGGGGAACAACGAGCAGTACTTC. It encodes CATSDYTGGNNEQYF.

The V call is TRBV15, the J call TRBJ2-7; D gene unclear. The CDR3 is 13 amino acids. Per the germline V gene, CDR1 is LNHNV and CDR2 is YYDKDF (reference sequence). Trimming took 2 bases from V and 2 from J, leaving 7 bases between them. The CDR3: CATSRPSPYEQYF. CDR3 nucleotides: TGTGCCACCAGCAGACCGTCCCCCTACGAGCAGTACTTC.

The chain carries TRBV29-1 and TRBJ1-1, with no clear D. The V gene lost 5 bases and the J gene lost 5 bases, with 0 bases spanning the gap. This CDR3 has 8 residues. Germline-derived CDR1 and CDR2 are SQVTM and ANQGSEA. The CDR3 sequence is CSVTEAFF. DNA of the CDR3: TGCAGCGTTACTGAAGCTTTCTTT.

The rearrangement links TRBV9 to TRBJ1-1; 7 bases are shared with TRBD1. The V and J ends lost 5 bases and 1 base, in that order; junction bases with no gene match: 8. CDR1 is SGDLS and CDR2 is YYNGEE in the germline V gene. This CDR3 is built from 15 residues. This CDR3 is CASSRVGTENTEAFF. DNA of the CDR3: TGTGCCAGCAGTCGTGTAGGGACAGAGAACACTGAAGCTTTCTTT.

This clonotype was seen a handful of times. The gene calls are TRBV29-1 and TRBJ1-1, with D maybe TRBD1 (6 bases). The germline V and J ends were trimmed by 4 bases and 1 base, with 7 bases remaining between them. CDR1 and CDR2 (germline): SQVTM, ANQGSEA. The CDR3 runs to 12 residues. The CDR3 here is CSVVRGNTEAFF. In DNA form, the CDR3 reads TGCAGCGTTGTCAGGGGGAACACTGAAGCTTTCTTT.

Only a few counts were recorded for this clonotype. CDR3 sequence (DNA): TGCAGTGCCCGTGCCTGGGGCAGCGGGGGCTACACCTTC. It codes for CSARAWGSGGYTF. The chain recombines TRBV20-1 with TRBJ1-2; a possible D gene is TRBD1 (5 bases). Per germline, CDR1 DFQATT and CDR2 SNEGSKA (reference sequence). There are 13 residues in the CDR3. Trimming left V 6 bases short and J 8 bases short, with 19 bases between.

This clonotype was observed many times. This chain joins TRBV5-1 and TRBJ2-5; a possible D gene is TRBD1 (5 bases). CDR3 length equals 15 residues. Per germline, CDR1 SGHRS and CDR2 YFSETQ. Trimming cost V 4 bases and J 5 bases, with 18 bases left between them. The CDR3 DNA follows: TGCGCCAGCAGCCCCGGACACAACCAAGGCGAGACCCAGTACTTC. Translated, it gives CASSPGHNQGETQYF. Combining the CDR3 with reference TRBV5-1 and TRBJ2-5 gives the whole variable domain KAGVTQTPRYLIKTRGQQVTLSCSPISGHRSVSWYQQTPGQGLQFLFEYFSETQRNKGNFPGRFSGRQFSNSRSEMNVSTLELGDSALYLCASSPGHNQGETQYFGPGTRLLVL.

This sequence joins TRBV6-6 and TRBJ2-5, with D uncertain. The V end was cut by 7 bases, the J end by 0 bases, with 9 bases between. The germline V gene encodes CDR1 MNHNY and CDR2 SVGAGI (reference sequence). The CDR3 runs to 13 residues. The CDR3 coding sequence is TGTGCCAGCATCCGGTCCCACCAAGAGACCCAGTACTTC. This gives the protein CASIRSHQETQYF.

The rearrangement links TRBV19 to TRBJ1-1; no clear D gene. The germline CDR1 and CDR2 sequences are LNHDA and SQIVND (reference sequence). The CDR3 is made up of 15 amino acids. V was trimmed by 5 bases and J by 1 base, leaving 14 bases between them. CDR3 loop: CASSRRVTPNTEAFF. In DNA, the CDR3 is TGTGCCAGTAGTCGGAGGGTGACGCCGAACACTGAAGCTTTCTTT.

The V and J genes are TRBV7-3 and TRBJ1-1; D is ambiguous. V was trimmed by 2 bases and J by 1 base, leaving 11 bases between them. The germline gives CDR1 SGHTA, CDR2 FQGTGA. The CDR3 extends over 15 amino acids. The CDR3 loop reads CASSLGTVQNTEAFF. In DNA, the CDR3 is TGTGCCAGCAGCTTAGGAACAGTGCAGAACACTGAAGCTTTCTTT.